The 31 T cell receptor beta chains below were found in one sample sequenced in a study of blood T cell repertoires in COVID-19. This table comes from immunoSEQ multiplex PCR, and its TCRdb copy is limited to in-frame clones, with some not included. Here the sample spans around 180,000 clones, roughly 85% being singletons. The sample comprised peripheral blood. These receptors all stem from a man in his 60s with acute or convalescent COVID-19.

This chain uses TRBV7-2 with TRBJ2-7; TRBD1 aligns across 10 bases. From germline, CDR1 is SGHTA and CDR2 FQGNSA. The V and J ends lost 6 bases and 4 bases, in that order; junction bases with no gene match: 12. The CDR3 runs 16 residues. The chain's CDR3 is CASRSAPGQGIYEQYF. Here the CDR3 DNA reads TGTGCCAGCAGGTCCGCTCCGGGACAGGGGATTTACGAGCAGTACTTC.

The chain has TRBV19 and TRBJ2-1; 10 bases agree with TRBD2. Trimming removed 5 bases from V and 9 bases from J; junction bases left unmatched: 10. Germline V gives CDR1 LNHDA, CDR2 SQIVND (reference sequence). The CDR3 loop spans 15 amino acids. The CDR3 coding sequence is TGTGCCAGTAGTCCTACGAGCGGGAGGGCCAGTGAGCAGTTCTTC. Translating it yields CASSPTSGRASEQFF.

V and J are TRBV6-5 and TRBJ2-7; tentative D call: TRBD2 (5 bases). Trimming removed 6 bases from V and 5 bases from J, with 17 bases in between. Per germline, CDR1 MNHEY and CDR2 SVGAGI. This CDR3 spans 14 amino acids. The CDR3 DNA reads as TGTGCCAGCAGCCACCGAAAGAGCGGCGACGAGCAGTACTTC. Protein: CASSHRKSGDEQYF.

This clone was recorded a few times. The V call is TRBV6-6, the J call TRBJ1-6, with TRBD1 matching over 9 bases. V was pared by 5 bases and J by 7 bases, with 6 bases of the junction left unmatched. CDR3 length: 15 residues. Germline CDR1 and CDR2: MNHNY and SVGAGI (reference sequence). The CDR3 DNA follows: TGTGCCAGCAGTACGGGACAGGGCACGAATTCACCCCTCCACTTT. It translates to CASSTGQGTNSPLHF.

V is TRBV9 and J is TRBJ2-7; tentatively, D is TRBD1 (6 bases). Germline CDR1 is SGDLS and CDR2 is YYNGEE. Between the trimmed V and J ends, which lost 0 bases and 3 bases, there was a span of 13 bases. The CDR3 totals 15 residues. The CDR3: CASSVDQGPVYEQYF. The CDR3 DNA follows: TGTGCCAGCAGCGTAGACCAGGGGCCCGTCTACGAGCAGTACTTC. Full variable domain (rest looked up from reference TRBV9 and TRBJ2-7): DSGVTQTPKHLITATGQRVTLRCSPRSGDLSVYWYQQSLDQGLQFLIQYYNGEERAKGNILERFSAQQFPDLHSELNLSSLELGDSALYFCASSVDQGPVYEQYFGPGTRLTVT.

The V and J genes are TRBV5-1 and TRBJ2-7; 13 bases line up with TRBD2. This CDR3 spans 16 amino acids. The germline gives CDR1 SGHRS, CDR2 YFSETQ. The ends lost 0 bases at V and 5 bases at J; junction bases unmatched: 5. This chain's CDR3 is CASSLVRGLAGNEQYF. CDR3 nucleotide sequence: TGCGCCAGCAGCTTGGTAAGGGGACTAGCGGGGAACGAGCAGTACTTC.

CDR3 residues: CASRMKNTAPSNEKLFF. CDR3 in DNA: TGCGCCAGCAGGATGAAAAACACAGCTCCCAGTAATGAAAAACTGTTTTTT. The chain is built from TRBV10-2 and TRBJ1-4; D ambiguous. The V end lost 6 bases, the J end lost 4 bases, and 21 bases lay between the germline ends. The CDR3 length is 17 residues. Germline V gives CDR1 WSHSY, CDR2 SAAADI.

The table lists this clone with a few counts. J is TRBJ1-4 and V is TRBV12-3 or TRBV12-4; no reliable D call. V gave up 1 base and J gave up 8 bases, with 5 bases separating them. This CDR3 region has 12 residues. The CDR3 bases are TGTGCCAGCAGTTTAGGAGGGGAAAAACTGTTTTTT. It encodes CASSLGGEKLFF.

This chain uses TRBV6-5 with TRBJ2-7, with 10 bases aligning to TRBD2. In germline, CDR1 is MNHEY, CDR2 SVGAGI. CDR3 length: 15 residues. V shed 2 bases and J 6 bases; nucleotides not matched to a gene: 7. The CDR3 nucleotides are TGTGCCAGCAGTTACAGTCTAGCGGGAGTGGGCGAGCAGTACTTC. Translation gives CASSYSLAGVGEQYF.

The CDR3 region has the DNA TGCGCCAGCAGCCAAGATCGGACAGGCCTGAGCTCCTACGAGCAGTACTTC. It yields the protein CASSQDRTGLSSYEQYF. The V call is TRBV4-1, the J call TRBJ2-7, with 7 bases that match TRBD1. Per the germline V gene, CDR1 is MGHRA and CDR2 is YSYEKL. The CDR3 is 17 residues long. Trimming removed 0 bases from V and 0 bases from J; junction bases left unmatched: 8.

The CDR3 DNA sequence: TGTGCCAGCAGTAGCAGGGGGATCGGGAACACTGAAGCTTTCTTT. This gives the protein CASSSRGIGNTEAFF. V is TRBV6-2 or TRBV6-3 and J is TRBJ1-1, with 7 bases aligning to TRBD1. This CDR3 contains 15 residues. Trimming took 5 bases from V and 1 from J; bases not matched to a gene: 7. Germline assignment: CDR1 MNHEY and CDR2 SVGEGT.

The CDR3 nucleotides are TGTGCCAGCAGCTTCCTAAACACTGAAGCTTTCTTT. It translates to CASSFLNTEAFF. The chain has TRBV7-2 and TRBJ1-1; D unresolved. CDR3 size: 12 residues. Trimming took off 3 bases at V and 2 bases at J, with 4 bases between the two ends. CDR1 SGHTA and CDR2 FQGNSA come from the germline V gene.

For the CDR3, the DNA is TGCGCCAGCAGCTTGGGGGACAGGGGTACCCACGAGCAGTACTTC. The encoded protein is CASSLGDRGTHEQYF. The chain recombines TRBV5-1 with TRBJ2-7; 10 bases agree with TRBD1. Trimming took 0 bases from V and 5 from J; bases not matched to a gene: 5. The CDR3 consists of 15 residues. From germline, CDR1 is SGHRS and CDR2 YFSETQ. Drawing the rest from reference TRBV5-1 and TRBJ2-7, the complete variable domain is KAGVTQTPRYLIKTRGQQVTLSCSPISGHRSVSWYQQTPGQGLQFLFEYFSETQRNKGNFPGRFSGRQFSNSRSEMNVSTLELGDSALYLCASSLGDRGTHEQYFGPGTRLTVT.

The chain is built from TRBV2 and TRBJ2-7; D gene unclear. The V end was cut by 2 bases, the J end by 3 bases, with 11 bases between. The CDR3 runs 14 residues. Germline assignment: CDR1 SNHLY and CDR2 FYNNEI. CDR3 residues: CASSEFPGNYEQYF. The CDR3 DNA reads as TGTGCCAGCAGTGAATTCCCAGGCAACTACGAGCAGTACTTC.

The chain recombines TRBV4-1 with TRBJ2-7; TRBD2 agrees at 7 bases. CDR1 is MGHRA, CDR2 YSYEKL, per germline. This CDR3 is 15 amino acids long. Trimming removed 4 bases from V and 0 bases from J; junction bases left unmatched: 6. CDR3: CASSLDGGISYEQYF. In DNA form, the CDR3 reads TGCGCCAGCAGCCTGGACGGGGGGATCTCCTACGAGCAGTACTTC.

The chain's CDR3 is CASYGGSRYTGELFF. The CDR3 nucleotides are TGTGCCAGCTATGGCGGGAGTCGGTACACCGGGGAGCTGTTTTTT. The chain is built from TRBV28 and TRBJ2-2; 7 positions match TRBD2. The V segment lost 8 bases and the J segment 3 bases; nucleotides outside the gene matches: 9. The CDR3 covers 15 residues. Germline V gives CDR1 MDHEN, CDR2 SYDVKM.

This clone occurred a few times. The V and J genes are TRBV5-1 and TRBJ1-1; D possibly corresponds to TRBD1 (5 bases). This CDR3 has 13 residues. Germline CDR1 and CDR2: SGHRS and YFSETQ. Trimming pared 2 bases from V and 1 base from J, leaving 6 bases between. The CDR3 reads CASSFQGNTEAFF. CDR3 coding DNA: TGCGCCAGCAGCTTTCAGGGGAACACTGAAGCTTTCTTT.

V and J are TRBV27 and TRBJ2-1; tentative D call: TRBD2 (6 bases). Trimming left V 4 bases short and J 1 base short, with 23 bases between. This CDR3 is 19 amino acids long. CDR1 and CDR2 from the germline V gene are MNHEY and SMNVEV (reference sequence). The CDR3 spells CASSYVGRSAWRSYNEQFF. In DNA form, the CDR3 reads TGTGCCAGCAGTTATGTCGGGAGAAGCGCGTGGAGATCCTACAATGAGCAGTTCTTC.

The V and J genes are TRBV18 and TRBJ1-1, with unresolved D. CDR3 size: 14 residues. Trimming removed 3 bases at V and 0 bases at J, with 8 bases between. CDR1 and CDR2 from the germline V gene are KGHSH and LQKENI. The CDR3 loop is CASSPNTMNTEAFF. CDR3 DNA sequence: TGTGCCAGCTCACCCAACACGATGAACACTGAAGCTTTCTTT.

The genes are TRBV5-5 and TRBJ2-1; the D gene is possibly TRBD2 (5 bases). Deletions cut 4 bases from V and 7 bases from J, with 15 bases between. Germline V gene sequence: CDR1 SGHKS, CDR2 YYEKEE (reference sequence). CDR3 length: 14 amino acids. For the CDR3, the DNA is TGTGCCAGCAGCCTTTTGGCCCGGGGTAATGAGCAGTTCTTC. This sequence encodes CASSLLARGNEQFF.

The gene calls are TRBV7-3 and TRBJ2-7, with 7 bases aligning to TRBD2. The junction had 12 bases not matched to a gene; V was cut back by 5 bases and J by 5 bases. CDR3 length: 15 amino acids. Germline loops: CDR1 SGHTA, CDR2 FQGTGA. CDR3 loop: CASSPPGGGPNEQYF. The CDR3 DNA sequence: TGTGCCAGCAGCCCCCCTGGGGGAGGGCCTAACGAGCAGTACTTC.

The rearrangement links TRBV3-1 (or the pseudogene TRBV3-2) to TRBJ2-1; 9 nucleotides line up with TRBD2. The CDR3 sequence is 15 residues long. Looked up from germline, CDR1 is LGHDT and CDR2 is YNNKEL (reference sequence). J gave up 9 bases and V 6 bases, and 12 bases lay outside the gene matches. The CDR3 coding sequence is TGTGCCAGCAGTCAGTCAGCGGGAGGCACGTTTGAGCAGTTCTTC. Translating gives CASSQSAGGTFEQFF.

The chain combines TRBV7-9 with TRBJ2-7; 7 bases line up with TRBD1. The V gene end was trimmed by 6 bases and the J gene end by 2 bases; junction bases not matched to a gene: 4. Germline V lookup: CDR1 SEHNR, CDR2 FQNEAQ (reference sequence). There are 13 residues in the CDR3. CDR3 in amino acids: CASRPGTAYEQYF. The DNA of the CDR3 is TGTGCCAGCAGACCAGGGACAGCCTACGAGCAGTACTTC.

This chain links TRBV11-2 with TRBJ1-6, with TRBD1 as a possible D gene (5 bases). This CDR3 spans 15 amino acids. Trimming took 8 bases from V and 5 from J, leaving 16 bases between them. Germline loops: CDR1 SGHAT, CDR2 FQNNGV. The CDR3 sequence: CASSPRGHHNSPLHF. The CDR3 DNA reads TGTGCCAGCTCTCCTCGAGGACACCATAATTCACCCCTCCACTTT.

The J gene is TRBJ2-3, the V gene TRBV6-5; D is perhaps TRBD1 (5 bases). There are 13 residues in the CDR3. The V gene's germline CDR1 is MNHEY and CDR2 SVGAGI. Trimming shortened V by 2 bases and J by 6 bases, and 9 bases separated the two germline ends. CDR3 nucleotide sequence: TGTGCCAGCAGTTACCCGTCAGGGGATACGCAGTATTTT. It translates to CASSYPSGDTQYF.

This clone was recorded only once. This chain links TRBV30 with TRBJ2-7; TRBD2 agrees at 10 bases. Germline lookup yields CDR1 GTSNPN and CDR2 SVGIG (reference sequence). The CDR3 totals 16 residues. The J segment lost 3 bases and the V segment lost 3 bases, leaving 11 bases of the junction unmatched. The DNA for the CDR3 is TGTGCCTGGAGCCAAAGAACCGGGACTAGCGACTACGAGCAGTACTTC. The encoded protein is CAWSQRTGTSDYEQYF. Full variable domain (remainder filled in from reference TRBV30 and TRBJ2-7): SQTIHQWPATLVQPVGSPLSLECTVEGTSNPNLYWYRQAAGRGLQLLFYSVGIGQISSEVPQNLSASRPQDRQFILSSKKLLLSDSGFYLCAWSQRTGTSDYEQYFGPGTRLTVT.

This clone was detected only once. The genes are TRBV28 and TRBJ1-5; 8 nucleotides align to TRBD1. The CDR3 is 14 amino acids. V shed 6 bases and J 3 bases; nucleotides not matched to a gene: 4. In germline, CDR1 is MDHEN, CDR2 SYDVKM. CDR3 region: CASRRTGFNQPQHF. The CDR3 nucleotides read TGTGCCAGCAGAAGGACAGGGTTCAATCAGCCCCAGCATTTT.

V usage is TRBV9 and J usage is TRBJ2-1, with 12 nucleotides matching TRBD1. The CDR3 runs to 17 residues. Germline V CDR1 and CDR2: SGDLS, YYNGEE. J was trimmed by 7 bases and V by 0 bases; bases with no gene match: 8. CDR3 sequence reads: CASSVAMPGQGANEQFF. Here the CDR3 DNA reads TGTGCCAGCAGCGTAGCGATGCCGGGACAGGGGGCGAATGAGCAGTTCTTC.

V usage is TRBV18 and J usage is TRBJ1-1; 7 bases fit TRBD1. CDR1 and CDR2 from the germline V gene are KGHSH and LQKENI. The junction had 0 bases not matched to a gene; V was cut back by 2 bases and J by 3 bases. This CDR3 has 13 residues. The CDR3 DNA is TGTGCCAGCTCACCAGGGACAGACACTGAAGCTTTCTTT. Protein: CASSPGTDTEAFF.

This sequence joins TRBV4-2 and TRBJ2-1, with D possibly being TRBD2 (6 bases). The CDR3 sequence is 16 residues long. Between the trimmed V and J ends, which lost 0 bases and 8 bases, there was a span of 17 bases. The germline gives CDR1 LGHNA, CDR2 YNFKEQ. For the CDR3, the DNA is TGTGCCAGCAGCCAAGATCGTCCGGGAGCTTCGGATGAGCAGTTCTTC. The encoded protein is CASSQDRPGASDEQFF.

The V call is TRBV30, the J call TRBJ1-6; D uncertain. Per the germline V gene, CDR1 is GTSNPN and CDR2 is SVGIG (reference sequence). V lost 2 bases and J 10 bases, leaving 15 bases between the germline ends. The CDR3 is 14 residues long. The CDR3 DNA is TGTGCCTGGAGTCAAGCCTCAGAGGGCTCACCCCTCCACTTT. It is translated as CAWSQASEGSPLHF.